This TCR beta chain was sequenced for a study of shared T cell receptors in the human thymus. Sequenced by immunoSEQ multiplex PCR; TCRdb stores in-frame clones only, minus some. The sample includes hundreds of thousands of clones, about 90% of them seen just once. From germline, CDR1 is MNHNS and CDR2 SASEGT. The CDR3 is 13 residues long. J lost 7 bases, V lost 6 bases, and 7 bases had no gene match. The data were also submitted as part of a second study, on human thymus T cells. Turning to that study: Surgeons resected thymus tissue during corrective heart surgery. Apparent bias marked the V and J gene usage of thymic and blood repertoires. As related research reported, thymic repertoires overlapped highly among unrelated individuals.

The chain links TRBV6-1 to TRBJ2-7, with TRBD2 matching 9 bases. This TCR was sampled from a boy less than two years old with a congenital heart defect. Sequencing used thymocytes. The CDR3 loop reads CASSLAGTKEQYF. The CDR3 region has the DNA TGTGCCAGCAGCCTAGCGGGAACGAAAGAGCAGTACTTC.